These 23 T cell receptor beta chains were all obtained from the same sample, sequenced in a study of cytotoxic CD8 clonotypes in ibrutinib-treated CLL. Assay used: immunoSEQ multiplex PCR; TCRdb lists only in-frame clones, some missing. Among some 130,000 clones listed, approximately 81% were seen once. The sample was PBMCs, taken after 24 months of ibrutinib treatment. Receptors were obtained from a human donor with chronic lymphocytic leukemia.

The chain is built from TRBV19 and TRBJ1-5; 10 nucleotides line up with TRBD1. The CDR3 runs 17 residues. Trimming at V came to 4 bases and at J to 4 bases, leaving 10 bases not matched to a gene. Germline V CDR1 and CDR2: LNHDA, SQIVND (reference sequence). The CDR3 sequence is CASSRSLGQGKNQPQHF. DNA of the CDR3: TGTGCCAGTAGTAGATCGTTGGGACAGGGGAAAAATCAGCCCCAGCATTTT. Complete variable domain (other parts from reference TRBV19 and TRBJ1-5): DGGITQSPKYLFRKEGQNVTLSCEQNLNHDAMYWYRQDPGQGLRLIYYSQIVNDFQKGDIAEGYSVSREKKESFPLTVTSAQKNPTAFYLCASSRSLGQGKNQPQHFGDGTRLSIL.

The chain carries TRBV5-1 and TRBJ2-7; 9 nucleotides agree with TRBD1. Germline-derived CDR1 and CDR2 are SGHRS and YFSETQ. V trimming: 4 bases; J trimming: 0 bases; junction bases outside the gene matches: 20. The CDR3 length is 20 residues. The CDR3 is CASSLRSGTGKPEGSYEQYF. The CDR3 DNA reads TGCGCCAGCAGCCTACGATCCGGGACAGGGAAGCCTGAGGGCTCCTACGAGCAGTACTTC.

This chain connects TRBV18 to TRBJ1-4, with unresolved D. The germline V gene has CDR1 KGHSH and CDR2 LQKENI. The CDR3 is 16 residues long. V was shortened by 6 bases and J by 0 bases, with 14 bases between the two germline ends. CDR3 protein: CASSPSAVATNEKLFF. DNA for the CDR3: TGTGCCAGCTCCCCCAGCGCGGTTGCAACTAATGAAAAACTGTTTTTT.

V usage is TRBV5-4 and J usage is TRBJ2-1, with 10 bases matching TRBD2. Unmatched junction bases numbered 2, after V lost 1 base and J lost 4 bases. The germline gives CDR1 SGHNT, CDR2 YYREEE (reference sequence). CDR3 size: 15 residues. The CDR3 protein is CASSLSSGGYNEQFF. In DNA, the CDR3 is TGTGCCAGCAGCTTGAGTAGCGGGGGGTACAATGAGCAGTTCTTC. Combining the CDR3 with reference TRBV5-4 and TRBJ2-1 gives the whole variable domain ETGVTQSPTHLIKTRGQQVTLRCSSQSGHNTVSWYQQALGQGPQFIFQYYREEENGRGNFPPRFSGLQFPNYSSELNVNALELDDSALYLCASSLSSGGYNEQFFGPGTRLTVL.

The chain carries TRBV10-3 and TRBJ2-7, with TRBD2 as a possible D gene (5 bases). V dropped 6 bases and J dropped 0 bases, with 6 bases sitting between them. CDR1 and CDR2 from the germline V gene are ENHRY and SYGVKD. The CDR3 spans 12 residues. The CDR3 protein is CAIRDYSYEQYF. In DNA form, the CDR3 reads TGTGCCATCAGAGACTACTCCTACGAGCAGTACTTC.

This chain's CDR3 is CASSLVGQRTSYEQYF. Here the CDR3 DNA reads TGTGCCAGCAGCTTAGTGGGACAGCGGACATCCTACGAGCAGTACTTC. J is TRBJ2-7 and V is TRBV7-2; 7 bases are a match to TRBD1. The CDR3 is made up of 16 amino acids. V was pared by 1 base and J by 1 base, with 7 bases of the junction left unmatched. Germline CDR1 reads SGHTA; CDR2 reads FQGNSA.

This clone was observed a handful of times. The chain uses TRBV30 and TRBJ1-6; no clear D gene. V was shortened by 2 bases and J by 0 bases, with 11 bases between the two germline ends. Germline CDR1 GTSNPN, CDR2 SVGIG (reference sequence). This CDR3 has 16 amino acids. The CDR3 DNA sequence: TGTGCCTGGAGTATGACGACAAGCTCCTATAATTCACCCCTCCACTTT. Its protein is CAWSMTTSSYNSPLHF.

The chain joins TRBV2 to TRBJ2-5; 8 nucleotides agree with TRBD2. This CDR3 has 14 residues. V dropped 6 bases and J dropped 5; count of bases not matched to a gene: 8. Germline-derived CDR1 and CDR2 are SNHLY and FYNNEI. Here the CDR3 reads CASRGSGALETQYF. CDR3 bases: TGTGCCAGCAGAGGTAGCGGGGCCTTGGAGACCCAGTACTTC.

The V gene is TRBV7-2, the J gene TRBJ2-5; maybe TRBD2 (6 bases). Trimming left V 3 bases short and J 7 bases short, with 15 bases between. CDR1 and CDR2 from the germline V gene are SGHTA and FQGNSA. This CDR3 has 14 amino acids. This chain's CDR3 is CASSFPDRAGTQYF. The DNA of the CDR3 is TGTGCCAGCAGCTTCCCAGACCGAGCGGGGACCCAGTACTTC.

The genes are TRBV11-3 and TRBJ2-7; no definite D call. Trimming left V 5 bases short and J 0 bases short, with 5 bases between. CDR3 length equals 12 residues. Germline values: CDR1 SGHNT, CDR2 YENEEA. The CDR3 reads CASSRSSYEQYF. The CDR3 nucleotides read TGTGCCAGCAGCCGAAGCTCCTACGAGCAGTACTTC.

This sequence joins TRBV6-1 and TRBJ2-7; TRBD2 might be the D (5 bases). Looked up from germline, CDR1 is MNHNS and CDR2 is SASEGT. Trimming cost V 9 bases and J 0 bases, with 15 bases left between them. This CDR3 has 14 residues. CDR3 region: CASSEGPLSYEQYF. Here the CDR3 DNA reads TGTGCCAGTAGCGAAGGGCCACTCTCCTACGAGCAGTACTTC.

This clone was counted a single time. This chain links TRBV5-4 with TRBJ2-5, with 9 nucleotides matching TRBD1. V was pared by 4 bases and J by 7 bases, with 5 bases of the junction left unmatched. The CDR3 is 13 amino acids. Germline loops: CDR1 SGHNT, CDR2 YYREEE (reference sequence). This chain's CDR3 is CASSLTGGATQYF. CDR3 nucleotide sequence: TGTGCCAGCAGCCTAACAGGGGGCGCGACCCAGTACTTC. The variable domain in full, completed from reference TRBV5-4 and TRBJ2-5, reads ETGVTQSPTHLIKTRGQQVTLRCSSQSGHNTVSWYQQALGQGPQFIFQYYREEENGRGNFPPRFSGLQFPNYSSELNVNALELDDSALYLCASSLTGGATQYFGPGTRLLVL.

J is TRBJ2-5 and V is TRBV2; D is perhaps TRBD1 (6 bases). Germline V gene lookup returns CDR1 SNHLY and CDR2 FYNNEI. CDR3 size: 14 residues. The V end was cut by 8 bases, the J end by 2 bases, with 15 bases between. CDR3 DNA: TGTGCCAGCTCCACCTGGACAGCTCAAGAGACCCAGTACTTC. Translation gives CASSTWTAQETQYF.

This clone was seen only once. The genes are TRBV10-3 and TRBJ1-5, with TRBD1 as a possible D gene (6 bases). V was pared by 2 bases and J by 6 bases, with 8 bases between. This CDR3 comprises 13 residues. CDR1 is ENHRY and CDR2 is SYGVKD in the germline V gene. DNA of the CDR3: TGTGCCATCAGTGAGACAGGGATTCAGCCCCAGCATTTT. Protein: CAISETGIQPQHF.

V usage is TRBV6-4 and J usage is TRBJ1-3, with D unresolved. The CDR3 contains 10 residues. Deletions cut 11 bases from V and 2 bases from J, with 4 bases between. Germline CDR1 and CDR2: MRHNA and SNTAGT. This CDR3 reads CAGPGNTIYF. In nucleotides, the CDR3 is TGTGCCGGCCCTGGAAACACCATATATTTT.

The chain employs TRBV5-7 and TRBJ1-2, with unresolved D. TRBV5-7 is noted as an ORF with a role that remains uncertain. The CDR3 sequence is 19 residues long. V was trimmed by 1 base and J by 2 bases, leaving 24 bases between them. CDR3 loop: CASSLSSSPRSLVNYGYTF. In DNA, the CDR3 is TGTGCCAGCAGCTTGTCTTCATCGCCCCGCTCCCTGGTCAACTATGGCTACACCTTC.

J is TRBJ2-3 and V is TRBV5-4; TRBD2 might be the D (5 bases). Per the germline V gene, CDR1 is SGHNT and CDR2 is YYREEE (reference sequence). This CDR3 is 11 amino acids long. The V gene lost 6 bases and the J gene lost 7 bases, with 9 bases spanning the gap. This chain's CDR3 is CASTWRNTQYF. The CDR3 nucleotides are TGTGCCAGCACTTGGAGGAATACGCAGTATTTT.

The chain employs TRBV6-5 and TRBJ1-2; D is perhaps TRBD1 (6 bases). Trimming took 4 bases from V and 2 from J, leaving 14 bases between them. The CDR3 runs to 15 residues. Germline CDR1 reads MNHEY; CDR2 reads SVGAGI. This CDR3 is CASSFTAGDNYGYTF. DNA of the CDR3: TGTGCCAGCAGTTTTACGGCAGGGGACAACTATGGCTACACCTTC.

The CDR3 DNA reads TGTGCCAGTAGTCAGATGGATGAGCAGTTCTTC. This gives the protein CASSQMDEQFF. The rearrangement joins TRBV19 to TRBJ2-1; D is uncertain. In germline, CDR1 is LNHDA, CDR2 SQIVND (reference sequence). V lost 5 bases, J lost 8 bases, and 7 bases lay in between. The length of the CDR3 is 11 residues.

V and J are TRBV6-5 and TRBJ2-1; D might be TRBD1 (5 bases). With 6 bases removed from V and 12 bases from J, the gap between germline ends came to 12 bases. CDR3 length: 11 amino acids. Germline V gene lookup returns CDR1 MNHEY and CDR2 SVGAGI. Here the CDR3 reads CASRGSQGQFF. CDR3 nucleotide sequence: TGTGCCAGCAGGGGAAGCCAGGGGCAGTTCTTC.

The chain links TRBV7-9 to TRBJ1-2; D is ambiguous. Per germline, CDR1 SEHNR and CDR2 FQNEAQ (reference sequence). This CDR3 has 14 amino acids. The ends were cut back, 5 bases at V and 6 bases at J, with 16 bases in the middle. DNA of the CDR3: TGTGCCAGCAGCAGCTTAGTACAGCGGAATGGCTACACCTTC. Its protein is CASSSLVQRNGYTF.

The V gene is TRBV12-5, the J gene TRBJ1-5; 7 nucleotides match TRBD1. The CDR3 is made up of 15 amino acids. CDR1 and CDR2 (germline): LGHNT, FRNRAP. V dropped 3 bases and J dropped 2; count of bases not matched to a gene: 4. For the CDR3, the DNA is TGTGCTAGTGGTTTCACAACAGGGGGCAATCAGCCCCAGCATTTT. Amino acids: CASGFTTGGNQPQHF. The full variable domain, completed using reference TRBV12-5 and TRBJ1-5, is DARVTQTPRHKVTEMGQEVTMRCQPILGHNTVFWYRQTMMQGLELLAYFRNRAPLDDSGMPKDRFSAEMPDATLATLKIQPSEPRDSAVYFCASGFTTGGNQPQHFGDGTRLSIL.

The rearrangement uses TRBV5-6 and TRBJ2-7; TRBD1 aligns across 9 bases. With V trimmed by 6 bases and J by 2 bases, 9 bases remained unmatched. The CDR3 covers 15 residues. CDR1 and CDR2 (germline): SGHDT, YYEEEE. CDR3 in DNA: TGTGCCAGCACCACTACCGGGACAGGGACCTACGAGCAGTACTTC. Its translation is CASTTTGTGTYEQYF.